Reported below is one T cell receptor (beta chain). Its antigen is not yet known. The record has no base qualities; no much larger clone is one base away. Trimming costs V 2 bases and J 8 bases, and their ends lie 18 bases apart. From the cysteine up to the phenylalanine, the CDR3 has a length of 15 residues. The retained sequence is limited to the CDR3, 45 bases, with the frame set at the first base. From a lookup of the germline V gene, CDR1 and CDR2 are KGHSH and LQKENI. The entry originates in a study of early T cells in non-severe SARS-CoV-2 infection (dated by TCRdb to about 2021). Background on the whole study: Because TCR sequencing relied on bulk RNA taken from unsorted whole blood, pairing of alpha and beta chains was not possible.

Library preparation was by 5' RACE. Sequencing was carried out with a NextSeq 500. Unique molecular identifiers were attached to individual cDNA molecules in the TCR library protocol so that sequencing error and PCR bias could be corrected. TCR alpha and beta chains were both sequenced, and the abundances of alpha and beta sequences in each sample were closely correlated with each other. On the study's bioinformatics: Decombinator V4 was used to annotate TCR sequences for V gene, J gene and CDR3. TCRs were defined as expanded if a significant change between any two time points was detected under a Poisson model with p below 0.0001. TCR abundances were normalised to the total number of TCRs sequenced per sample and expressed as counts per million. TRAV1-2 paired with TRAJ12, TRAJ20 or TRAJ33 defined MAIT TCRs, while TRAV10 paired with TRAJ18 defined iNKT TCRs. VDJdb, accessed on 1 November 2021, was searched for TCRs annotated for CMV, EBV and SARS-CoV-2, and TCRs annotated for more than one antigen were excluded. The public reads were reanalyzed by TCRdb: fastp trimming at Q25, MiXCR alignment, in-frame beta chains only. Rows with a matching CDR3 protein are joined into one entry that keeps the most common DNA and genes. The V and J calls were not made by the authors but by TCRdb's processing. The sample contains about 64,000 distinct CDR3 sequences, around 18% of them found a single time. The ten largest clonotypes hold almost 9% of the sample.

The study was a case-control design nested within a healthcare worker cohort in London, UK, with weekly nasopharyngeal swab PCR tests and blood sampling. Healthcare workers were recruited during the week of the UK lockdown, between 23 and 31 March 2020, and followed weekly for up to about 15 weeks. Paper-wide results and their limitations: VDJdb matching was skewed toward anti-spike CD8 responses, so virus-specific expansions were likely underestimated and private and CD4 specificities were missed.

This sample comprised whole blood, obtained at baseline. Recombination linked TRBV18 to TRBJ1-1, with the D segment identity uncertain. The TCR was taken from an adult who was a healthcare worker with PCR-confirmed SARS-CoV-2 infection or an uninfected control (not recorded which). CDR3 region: CASSPNIPRGGEAFF. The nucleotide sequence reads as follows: TGTGCCAGCTCACCAAATATACCTCGGGGTGGCGAAGCTTTCTTT.